This record covers a single T cell receptor (beta chain). Its antigen remains unidentified. The V end lost 5 bases, the J end lost 5 bases, and 16 bases lay between the germline ends. The CDR3 covers 14 residues. CDR1 is LGHNT and CDR2 is FRNRAP in the germline V gene. This specimen comes from a study of immune evolution from preneoplasia to lung adenocarcinoma. On the study more broadly: HLA loss of heterozygosity: around 6.5% AIS, more than 14% MIA, around 33% ADC, none AAH. Broader study findings: Top clone share appeared to fall from AAH through AIS, MIA, adenocarcinoma.

Generated by immunoSEQ multiplex PCR, the TCRdb table keeps only in-frame clones and is missing some. The data contain more than 4,500 clones, 70% to 90% of them seen just once; the ten biggest clones take up less than 2.5%. Patient tissue came from resections in Japan or China, 2014–2017. H&E slides confirmed each diagnosis, reviewed by two pathologists independently. The chain combines TRBV12-5 with TRBJ2-7; TRBD2 is a possible D gene (5 bases). This clonotype originated in a person aged 70 to 85 with lung adenocarcinoma. Material: FFPE atypical adenomatous hyperplasia tissue from the lung. As for subset: atypical adenomatous hyperplasia (AAH), lung preneoplasia. This CDR3 is CASGPRGSEDEQYF. The CDR3 bases are TGTGCTAGTGGTCCCCGGGGTAGCGAGGACGAGCAGTACTTC.